This paragraph reports one T cell receptor (beta chain). In germline, CDR1 is LNHDA, CDR2 SQIVND (reference sequence). Trimming removed 4 bases from V and 0 bases from J, with 7 bases in between. The length of the CDR3 is 14 residues. TCRdb keeps only in-frame clones here, not all; method: immunoSEQ multiplex PCR. The table has 40,000 to 55,000 clones, 85% to 90% seen once. These data come from a study of T cell clones after liver transplantation. Study-level information: Samples came from ITN030ST, which attempted immunosuppression withdrawal within 2 years of liver transplantation.

The sample here was CD4+ T cells from blood, taken 24 months after liver transplant. The TCR was taken from a human patient who received a liver transplant. T cells may partly derive from the graft donor. The V and J genes are TRBV19 and TRBJ1-5, with D unclear. CDR3: CASSSVYSNQPQHF. CDR3 nucleotide sequence: TGTGCCAGTAGTAGCGTGTATAGCAATCAGCCCCAGCATTTT.